Sequencing of this T cell receptor (beta chain) was carried out in a study of cytomegalovirus exposure and HLA in healthy donors. Regarding this clone: Its antigen is not identified.

Findings and limits, study-wide: Some V segments, TRBV6-2 and TRBV6-3 among them, were indistinguishable and were therefore excluded. Upon later analysis, HLA-associated TCR beta chains proved more clonally expanded than other, equally common chains. In most subjects, TCR beta sequences reportedly gave accurate predictions of HLA-A and HLA-B alleles.

Germline-derived CDR1 and CDR2 are SGHNT and YYREEE (reference sequence). The CDR3 is made up of 13 amino acids. V lost 1 base and J 4 bases, leaving 8 bases between the germline ends. PCR used 60 Vbeta primers and 13 Jbeta primers. TCRdb's copy holds only in-frame clones and misses some; the assay was immunoSEQ multiplex PCR. The sample records 95,000 to 150,000 clones, around three quarters being singletons. This chain links TRBV5-4 with TRBJ1-1, with D possibly matching TRBD1 (5 bases). Sample: PBMCs. The sequence came from a woman aged 50 to 60 in good health and CMV-seronegative. In DNA, the CDR3 is TGTGCCAGCAGCTTGCAGGGCGGCACTGAAGCTTTCTTT. Its protein product is CASSLQGGTEAFF.